The rows below give T cell receptor beta chains drawn from one sample of a study of T cell responses to AZD1222 COVID-19 vaccine. TCRdb's copy holds only in-frame clones and misses some; the assay was immunoSEQ multiplex PCR. The repertoire holds roughly 130,000 clones, 86% seen once, with roughly an eighth in the top ten. The material was peripheral blood, obtained on day 0 of AZD1222 vaccination. Source of these receptors: an adult in good health. The CDR3 runs from the conserved cysteine through the conserved F or W. The D gene is left open where the match is weak. Clone size, where shown, is once, few, many, or a class for clones that have expanded.

V gene: TRBV2; J gene: TRBJ2-2; D gene: NA; clone size: few; CDR3 protein: CASSTLEGLAGELFF; CDR3 DNA: TGTGCCAGCAGTACCCTGGAGGGGTTGGCCGGGGAGCTGTTTTTT
V gene: TRBV3-1/TRBV3-2; J gene: TRBJ1-6; D gene: NA; clone size: NA; CDR3 protein: CASSPTFIFGPGTNSPLHF; CDR3 DNA: TGTGCCAGCAGCCCTACTTTTATCTTTGGGCCAGGGACTAATTCACCCCTCCACTTT
V gene: TRBV7-6; J gene: TRBJ1-4; D gene: TRBD1; clone size: NA; CDR3 protein: CASSSFPGTGKGVEKLFF; CDR3 DNA: TGTGCCAGCAGCTCGTTCCCCGGGACAGGGAAAGGAGTTGAAAAACTGTTTTTT
V gene: TRBV6-2/TRBV6-3; J gene: TRBJ1-2; D gene: NA; clone size: NA; CDR3 protein: CASSYSSYGYTF; CDR3 DNA: TGTGCCAGCAGTTACTCGAGCTATGGCTACACCTTC
V gene: TRBV7-9; J gene: TRBJ2-1; D gene: TRBD2; clone size: NA; CDR3 protein: CASSISGRSYNEQFF; CDR3 DNA: TGTGCCAGCAGCATTAGCGGGAGGTCCTACAATGAGCAGTTCTTC
V gene: TRBV11-2; J gene: TRBJ2-3; D gene: NA; clone size: NA; CDR3 protein: CASSLVPRDTQYF; CDR3 DNA: TGTGCCAGCAGCTTAGTCCCTAGAGATACGCAGTATTTT
V gene: TRBV6-2/TRBV6-3; J gene: TRBJ1-6; D gene: NA; clone size: NA; CDR3 protein: CASSIRNSPLHF; CDR3 DNA: TGTGCCAGCAGTATACGTAATTCACCCCTCCACTTT
V gene: TRBV18; J gene: TRBJ1-3; D gene: NA; clone size: NA; CDR3 protein: CASSPIEGPNTIYF; CDR3 DNA: TGTGCCAGCTCACCAATCGAGGGACCAAACACCATATATTTT
V gene: TRBV11-2; J gene: TRBJ2-4; D gene: NA; clone size: NA; CDR3 protein: CASSFQGDYIQYF; CDR3 DNA: TGTGCCAGCAGCTTCCAGGGGGACTACATTCAGTACTTC
V gene: TRBV14; J gene: TRBJ2-7; D gene: NA; clone size: NA; CDR3 protein: CASSPRTFHEQYF; CDR3 DNA: TGTGCCAGCAGCCCCCGGACATTCCACGAGCAGTACTTC
V gene: TRBV10-3; J gene: TRBJ1-5; D gene: NA; clone size: few; CDR3 protein: CAISHSTGANQPQHF; CDR3 DNA: TGTGCCATCAGCCACTCGACAGGCGCTAATCAGCCCCAGCATTTT
V gene: TRBV11-3; J gene: TRBJ2-2; D gene: NA; clone size: NA; CDR3 protein: CASSPNTGELFF; CDR3 DNA: TGTGCCAGCAGCCCCAACACCGGGGAGCTGTTTTTT